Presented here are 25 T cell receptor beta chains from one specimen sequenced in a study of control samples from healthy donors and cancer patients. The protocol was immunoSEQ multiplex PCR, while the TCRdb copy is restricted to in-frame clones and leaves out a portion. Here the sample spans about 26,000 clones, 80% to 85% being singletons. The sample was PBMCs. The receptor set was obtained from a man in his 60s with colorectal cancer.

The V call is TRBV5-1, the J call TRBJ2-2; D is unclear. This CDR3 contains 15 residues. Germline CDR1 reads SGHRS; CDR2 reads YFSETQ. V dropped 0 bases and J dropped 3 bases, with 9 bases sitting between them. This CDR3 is CASSLDPIDTGELFF. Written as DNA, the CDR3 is TGCGCCAGCAGCTTGGACCCCATCGACACCGGGGAGCTGTTTTTT.

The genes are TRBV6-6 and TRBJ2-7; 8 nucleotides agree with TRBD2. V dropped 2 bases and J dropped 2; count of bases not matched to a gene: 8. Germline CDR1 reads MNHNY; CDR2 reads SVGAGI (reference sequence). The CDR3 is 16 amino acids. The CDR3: CASSYLGLAGAYEQYV. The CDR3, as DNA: TGTGCCAGCAGTTACCTCGGACTAGCTGGTGCCTACGAGCAGTACGTC.

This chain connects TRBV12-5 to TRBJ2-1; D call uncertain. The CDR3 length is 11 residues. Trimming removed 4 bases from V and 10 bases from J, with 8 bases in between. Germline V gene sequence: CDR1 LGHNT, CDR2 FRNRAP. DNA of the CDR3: TGTGCTAGTGGTTCCTCCAGGGAGCAGTTCTTC. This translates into CASGSSREQFF. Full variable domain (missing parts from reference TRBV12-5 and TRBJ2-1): DARVTQTPRHKVTEMGQEVTMRCQPILGHNTVFWYRQTMMQGLELLAYFRNRAPLDDSGMPKDRFSAEMPDATLATLKIQPSEPRDSAVYFCASGSSREQFFGPGTRLTVL.

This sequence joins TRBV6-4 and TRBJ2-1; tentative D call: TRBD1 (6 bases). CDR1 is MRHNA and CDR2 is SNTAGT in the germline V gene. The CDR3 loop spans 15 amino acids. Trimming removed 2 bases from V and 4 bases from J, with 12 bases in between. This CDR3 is CASSDEDSLYNEQFF. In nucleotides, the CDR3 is TGTGCCAGCAGTGACGAGGACAGTCTATACAATGAGCAGTTCTTC.

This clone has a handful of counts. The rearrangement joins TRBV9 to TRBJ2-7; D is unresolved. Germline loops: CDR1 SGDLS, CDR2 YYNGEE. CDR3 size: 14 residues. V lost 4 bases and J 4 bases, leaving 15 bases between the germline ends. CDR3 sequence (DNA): TGTGCCAGCAGCCCCCACAATCAAGATTACGAGCAGTACTTC. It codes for CASSPHNQDYEQYF.

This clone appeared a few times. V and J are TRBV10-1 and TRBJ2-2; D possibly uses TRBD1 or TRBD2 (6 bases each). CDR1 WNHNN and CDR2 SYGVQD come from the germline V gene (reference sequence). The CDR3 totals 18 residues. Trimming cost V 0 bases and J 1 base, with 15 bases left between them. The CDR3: CASSESPGAALNTGELFF. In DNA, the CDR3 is TGCGCCAGCAGTGAGTCCCCGGGGGCAGCCTTGAACACCGGGGAGCTGTTTTTT.

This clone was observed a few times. The CDR3 region is CASSASSNQPQHF. In DNA, the CDR3 is TGTGCCAGCAGCGCCTCCAGCAATCAGCCCCAGCATTTT. The chain combines TRBV9 with TRBJ1-5; no clear D. Germline CDR1 is SGDLS and CDR2 is YYNGEE. The CDR3 runs 13 residues. Trimming took 3 bases from V and 1 from J, leaving 5 bases between them.

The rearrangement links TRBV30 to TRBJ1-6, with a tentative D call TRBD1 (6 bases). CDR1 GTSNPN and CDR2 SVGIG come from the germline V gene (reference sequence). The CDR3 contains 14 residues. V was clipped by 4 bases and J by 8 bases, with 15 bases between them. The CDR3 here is CAWTSTGRHSPLHF. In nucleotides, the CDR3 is TGTGCCTGGACCAGCACAGGGAGGCATTCACCCCTCCACTTT.

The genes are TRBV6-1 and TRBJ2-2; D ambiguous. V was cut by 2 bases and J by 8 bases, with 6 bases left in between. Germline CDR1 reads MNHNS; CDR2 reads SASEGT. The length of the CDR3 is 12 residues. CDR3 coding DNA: TGTGCCAGCAGTGAATTAGGAGGGGAGCTGTTTTTT. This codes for CASSELGGELFF.

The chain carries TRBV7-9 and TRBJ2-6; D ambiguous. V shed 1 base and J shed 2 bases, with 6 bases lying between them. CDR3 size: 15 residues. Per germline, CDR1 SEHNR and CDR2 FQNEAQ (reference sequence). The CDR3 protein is CASSLGGAGANVLTF. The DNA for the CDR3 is TGTGCCAGCAGCTTAGGTGGGGCTGGGGCCAACGTCCTGACTTTC.

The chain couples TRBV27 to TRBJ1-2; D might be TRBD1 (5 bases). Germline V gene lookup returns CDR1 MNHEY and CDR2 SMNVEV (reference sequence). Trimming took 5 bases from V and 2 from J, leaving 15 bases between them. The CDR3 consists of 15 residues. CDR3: CASSPLGGVNYGYTF. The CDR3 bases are TGTGCCAGCAGTCCCTTGGGAGGGGTGAACTATGGCTACACCTTC.

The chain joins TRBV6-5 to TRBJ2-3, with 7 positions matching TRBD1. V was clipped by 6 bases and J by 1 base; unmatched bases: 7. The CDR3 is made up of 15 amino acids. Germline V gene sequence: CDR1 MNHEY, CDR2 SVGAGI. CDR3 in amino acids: CASRLQGSRTDTQYF. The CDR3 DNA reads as TGTGCCAGCAGACTACAGGGGTCCCGCACAGATACGCAGTATTTT.

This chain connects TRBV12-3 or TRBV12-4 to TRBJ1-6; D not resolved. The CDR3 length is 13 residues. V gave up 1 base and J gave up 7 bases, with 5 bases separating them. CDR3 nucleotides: TGTGCCAGCAGTTTAGAGCAGAATTCACCCCTCCACTTT. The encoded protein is CASSLEQNSPLHF.

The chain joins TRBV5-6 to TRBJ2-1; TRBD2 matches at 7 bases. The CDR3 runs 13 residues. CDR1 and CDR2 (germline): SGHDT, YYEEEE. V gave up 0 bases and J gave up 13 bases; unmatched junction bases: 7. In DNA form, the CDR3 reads TGTGCCAGCAGCTTGGGCGGGGGAAGGAAACAGTTCTTC. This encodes CASSLGGGRKQFF.

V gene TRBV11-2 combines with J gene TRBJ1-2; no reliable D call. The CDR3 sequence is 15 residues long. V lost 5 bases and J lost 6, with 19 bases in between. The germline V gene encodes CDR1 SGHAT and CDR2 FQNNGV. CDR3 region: CASSPLARLPHGYTF. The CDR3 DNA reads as TGTGCCAGCAGCCCACTAGCGAGGCTCCCCCATGGCTACACCTTC.

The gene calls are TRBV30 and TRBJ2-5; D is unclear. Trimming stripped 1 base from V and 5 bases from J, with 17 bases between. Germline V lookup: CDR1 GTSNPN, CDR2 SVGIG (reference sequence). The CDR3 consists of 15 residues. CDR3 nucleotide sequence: TGTGCCTGGAGTGACCCCCAGCCCCTGAAGGAGACCCAGTACTTC. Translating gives CAWSDPQPLKETQYF.

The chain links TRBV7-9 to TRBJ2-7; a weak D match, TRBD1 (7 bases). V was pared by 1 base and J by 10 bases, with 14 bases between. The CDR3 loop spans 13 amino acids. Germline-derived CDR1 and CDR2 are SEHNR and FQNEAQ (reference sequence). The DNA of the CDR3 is TGTGCCAGCAGCTTAGGTTACAGGGGAGGTCAGTACGTC. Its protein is CASSLGYRGGQYV.

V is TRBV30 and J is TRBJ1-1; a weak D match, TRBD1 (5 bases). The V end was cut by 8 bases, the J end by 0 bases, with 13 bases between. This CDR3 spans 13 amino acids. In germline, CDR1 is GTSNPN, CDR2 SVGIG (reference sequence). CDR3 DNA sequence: TGTGCCCGGGCCGAGGGGTTGAACACTGAAGCTTTCTTT. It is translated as CARAEGLNTEAFF.

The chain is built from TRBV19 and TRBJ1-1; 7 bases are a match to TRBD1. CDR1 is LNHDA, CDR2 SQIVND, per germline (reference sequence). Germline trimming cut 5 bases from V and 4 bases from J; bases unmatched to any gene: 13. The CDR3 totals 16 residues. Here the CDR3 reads CASSLRTGTVLTEAFF. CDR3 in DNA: TGTGCCAGTAGTCTAAGGACCGGGACAGTGCTCACTGAAGCTTTCTTT.

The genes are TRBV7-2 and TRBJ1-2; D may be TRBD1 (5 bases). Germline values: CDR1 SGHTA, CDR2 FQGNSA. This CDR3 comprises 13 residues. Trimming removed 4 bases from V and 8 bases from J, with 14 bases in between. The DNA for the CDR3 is TGTGCCAGCAGCTCTCTCCAGACAGAAGGCTACACCTTC. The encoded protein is CASSSLQTEGYTF.

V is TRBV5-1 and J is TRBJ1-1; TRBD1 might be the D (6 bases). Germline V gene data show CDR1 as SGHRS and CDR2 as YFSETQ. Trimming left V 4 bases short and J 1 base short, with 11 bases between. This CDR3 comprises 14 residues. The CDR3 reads CASSTSTGNTEAFF. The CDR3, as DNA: TGCGCCAGCAGCACCTCGACAGGGAACACTGAAGCTTTCTTT.

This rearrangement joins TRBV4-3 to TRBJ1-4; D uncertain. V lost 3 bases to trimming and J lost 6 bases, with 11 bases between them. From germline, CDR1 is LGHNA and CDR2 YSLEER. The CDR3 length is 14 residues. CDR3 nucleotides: TGCGCCAGCAGCCACAGTGGGTACGATGAAAAACTGTTTTTT. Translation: CASSHSGYDEKLFF.

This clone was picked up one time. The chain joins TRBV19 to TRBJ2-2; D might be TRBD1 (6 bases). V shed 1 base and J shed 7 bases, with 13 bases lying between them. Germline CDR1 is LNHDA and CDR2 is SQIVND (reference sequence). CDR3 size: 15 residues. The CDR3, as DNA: TGTGCCAGTAGTATAGGGGGGCAGGGCCACGGGGAGCTGTTTTTT. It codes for CASSIGGQGHGELFF.

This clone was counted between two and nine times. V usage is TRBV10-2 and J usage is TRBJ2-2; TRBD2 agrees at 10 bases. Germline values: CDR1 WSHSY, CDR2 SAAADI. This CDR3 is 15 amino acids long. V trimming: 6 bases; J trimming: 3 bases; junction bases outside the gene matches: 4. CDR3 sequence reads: CASREAGGDTGELFF. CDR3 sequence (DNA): TGCGCCAGCAGAGAAGCGGGGGGGGACACCGGGGAGCTGTTTTTT.

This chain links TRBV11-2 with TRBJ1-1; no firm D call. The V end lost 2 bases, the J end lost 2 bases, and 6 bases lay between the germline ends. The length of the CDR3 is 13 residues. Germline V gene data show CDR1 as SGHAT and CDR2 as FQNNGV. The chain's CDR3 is CASSLLFNTEAFF. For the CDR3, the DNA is TGTGCCAGCAGCTTATTATTCAACACTGAAGCTTTCTTT.